One T cell receptor beta chain is described in this entry. Its antigen is not yet known. Base-call qualities are not available, and no considerably larger clone is one nucleotide away. TCRbeta CDR3 regions were amplified from genomic DNA by means of the immunoSEQ Assay, a bias-controlled multiplex PCR. Turning to the authors' computational methods: The number of nucleated cells in each sample was estimated by amplification of reference gene primers within the assay. To quantify the absolute abundance of each unique TCRbeta CDR3 rearrangement, sequence reads were collapsed and filtered. For each sample, productive Simpson clonality was calculated as the square root of Simpson's diversity index across productive rearrangements. Not all clones reach the TCRdb copy of this immuneACCESS table, which keeps in-frame sequences only. Checked studies attribute under half of the gap to unresolved V genes and leave the rest unexplained. V and J calls and clone size come straight from that table; D and trimming were deduced from the DNA. This sample comprises over 250,000 clones, 83% of them detected only once. The top ten clones comprise 8.5% to 9.5% of the sample.

The data stem from a study of blood T cell repertoires in COVID-19 (dated by TCRdb to about 2020). In the study overall: Samples from collaborators originated in the United States, Italy and Spain and spanned both the acute and convalescent phases of COVID-19. A de-identified subject ID, COVID-19 status, age in years and sex were almost always included in the sample metadata. The prospective study material was composed of cDNA or gDNA derived from T cells, B-cell-depleted T cells, or PBMCs. Where available, HLA class I and class II types were taken from metadata supplied by the sample provider and were not determined by assay-based typing. Subjects who had been exposed to COVID-19, were actively infected with it, or had recovered from it provided the deeply sampled blood TCRbeta repertoires that made up the dataset. Samples were obtained from the ongoing ImmuneRACE study (first 160 participants) and from 950 to 1,500 subjects provided by 6 global collaborators. The repertoires were made available in a free public database intended to serve as a resource for research on the immune response to SARS-CoV-2.

V is cut back by 2 bases and J by 1 base, with 6 bases in the junction unmatched. From the germline V gene, CDR1 is SGDLS and CDR2 is YYNGEE. From cysteine to phenylalanine, the CDR3 is 17 amino acids long. This entry keeps only the CDR3 DNA: 51 bases, framed from base 1. A second Seattle source provided samples from volunteer blood donors who had recovered from COVID-19. The collaborating institutions used their own protocols to collect whole blood in K2EDTA tubes. For TCRbeta analysis, collaborators shipped samples in one of three forms: frozen whole blood, isolated PBMCs, or DNA extracted from either of those sample types. General conclusions and limits of the study: Clinical and demographic metadata were provided uncurated, with the amount varying by source and participant.

The chain is made from TRBV9 and TRBJ2-3; 11 bases in the middle match TRBD2. This TCR was recovered from a woman between 45 and 60 years old who had recovered from COVID-19. The sample comprised peripheral blood. The bases are TGTGCCAGCAGCGTCACTAGCGGGAGCGTGGGCACAGATACGCAGTATTTT. Its protein product is CASSVTSGSVGTDTQYF.